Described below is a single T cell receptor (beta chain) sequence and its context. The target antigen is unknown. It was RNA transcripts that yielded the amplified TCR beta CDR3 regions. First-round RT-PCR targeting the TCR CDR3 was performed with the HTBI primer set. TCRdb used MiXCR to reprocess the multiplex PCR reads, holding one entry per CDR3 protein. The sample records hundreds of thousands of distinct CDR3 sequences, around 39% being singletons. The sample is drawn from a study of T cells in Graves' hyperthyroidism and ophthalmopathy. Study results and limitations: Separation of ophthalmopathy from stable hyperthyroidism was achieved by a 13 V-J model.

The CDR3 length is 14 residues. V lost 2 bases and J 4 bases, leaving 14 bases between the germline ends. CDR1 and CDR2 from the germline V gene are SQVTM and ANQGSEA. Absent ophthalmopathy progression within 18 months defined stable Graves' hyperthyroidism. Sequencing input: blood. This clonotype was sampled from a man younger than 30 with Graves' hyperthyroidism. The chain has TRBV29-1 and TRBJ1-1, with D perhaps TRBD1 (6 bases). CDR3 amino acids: CSVETAQGFTEAFF. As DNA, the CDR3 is TGCAGCGTTGAAACAGCCCAGGGGTTCACTGAAGCTTTCTTT.